One sample yielded the 7 T cell receptor beta chains listed below, sequenced in a study of cytomegalovirus exposure and HLA in healthy donors. PCR primers comprised 60 Vbeta and 13 Jbeta primers. Data came from immunoSEQ multiplex PCR; TCRdb stores just in-frame clones and leaves some out. Of about 99,000 clones listed, 79% were seen once; the top ten hold about 3.5%. Sequencing used PBMCs. Receptors were obtained from a male donor in good health and CMV-seropositive.

The chain is built from TRBV29-1 and TRBJ1-1; TRBD1 aligns across 9 bases. J was trimmed by 4 bases and V by 4 bases; bases with no gene match: 10. The CDR3 totals 15 residues. The germline V gene encodes CDR1 SQVTM and CDR2 ANQGSEA. The CDR3 spells CSVAQEVQGATEAFF. The CDR3 DNA is TGCAGCGTTGCTCAGGAAGTACAGGGGGCCACTGAAGCTTTCTTT. Combining the CDR3 with reference TRBV29-1 and TRBJ1-1 gives the whole variable domain SAVISQKPSRDICQRGTSLTIQCQVDSQVTMMFWYRQQPGQSLTLIATANQGSEATYESGFVIDKFPISRPNLTFSTLTVSNMSPEDSSIYLCSVAQEVQGATEAFFGQGTRLTVV.

V usage is TRBV5-1 and J usage is TRBJ2-7; TRBD2 matches 11 bases. The germline V gene has CDR1 SGHRS and CDR2 YFSETQ. The CDR3 runs 14 residues. V lost 3 bases, J lost 7 bases, and 6 bases stayed unmatched. CDR3 nucleotide sequence: TGCGCCAGCAGCTATTCTAGCGGGGGGAGGGAGCAGTACTTC. Amino acids: CASSYSSGGREQYF.

The chain carries TRBV30 and TRBJ2-3; no clear D. The germline V and J ends were trimmed by 3 bases and 2 bases, with 12 bases remaining between them. This CDR3 has 14 amino acids. Looked up from germline, CDR1 is GTSNPN and CDR2 is SVGIG (reference sequence). The CDR3 DNA is TGTGCCTGGAGCTCTACCCTCGTCACAGATACGCAGTATTTT. Amino acids: CAWSSTLVTDTQYF.

The V gene is TRBV5-1, the J gene TRBJ1-1; tentatively, D is TRBD1 (6 bases). V was clipped by 4 bases and J by 1 base, with 11 bases between them. This CDR3 contains 14 residues. The germline V gene has CDR1 SGHRS and CDR2 YFSETQ. Here the CDR3 reads CASSTTGTNTEAFF. Written as DNA, the CDR3 is TGCGCCAGCAGCACTACAGGGACGAACACTGAAGCTTTCTTT.

The CDR3 sequence: CASSMSGGAYEQYF. The CDR3 nucleotides are TGTGCCAGTAGTATGAGCGGGGGGGCCTACGAGCAGTACTTC. This chain links TRBV19 with TRBJ2-7; 10 positions agree with TRBD2. Germline V gives CDR1 LNHDA, CDR2 SQIVND (reference sequence). Trimming took 3 bases from V and 2 from J; bases not matched to a gene: 1. This CDR3 has 14 residues.

The chain combines TRBV7-2 with TRBJ2-6; tentative D call: TRBD1 (6 bases). The CDR3 loop spans 12 amino acids. Trimming took off 5 bases at V and 13 bases at J, with 12 bases between the two ends. The germline V gene encodes CDR1 SGHTA and CDR2 FQGNSA. The CDR3 nucleotides read TGTGCCAGCAGCCGGACAGTCAGAGTCCTGACTTTC. It codes for CASSRTVRVLTF.

In this sample, this clone turned up a few times. This chain joins TRBV11-2 and TRBJ2-5; no definite D call. TRBJ2-7 matches the DNA end more closely, so the J call is doubtful. Per germline, CDR1 SGHAT and CDR2 FQNNGV. This CDR3 region has 15 residues. The CDR3 loop is CASSSLSRFDYEQYF. In nucleotides, the CDR3 is TGTGCCAGCAGCTCCTTGTCCAGGTTTGACTACGAGCAGTACTTC.